Presented here are 2 T cell receptor beta chains from one specimen sequenced in a study of T cell responses to AZD1222 COVID-19 vaccine. Data came from immunoSEQ multiplex PCR; TCRdb stores just in-frame clones and leaves some out. The data show roughly 140,000 clones, with approximately 89% seen just once and around 5.4% held by the top ten. Material: peripheral blood, obtained on day 0 of AZD1222 vaccination. The receptors here all came from an adult in good health.

The rearrangement joins TRBV19 to TRBJ1-2; TRBD1 matches at 10 bases. CDR1 is LNHDA, CDR2 SQIVND, per germline (reference sequence). Germline trimming cut 10 bases from V and 4 bases from J; bases unmatched to any gene: 6. CDR3 length: 13 amino acids. CDR3 nucleotides: TGTGCCAAGACCGGGACAGGGGTCTATGGCTACACCTTC. The encoded protein is CAKTGTGVYGYTF. The complete variable domain, with remaining parts taken from reference TRBV19 and TRBJ1-2, reads DGGITQSPKYLFRKEGQNVTLSCEQNLNHDAMYWYRQDPGQGLRLIYYSQIVNDFQKGDIAEGYSVSREKKESFPLTVTSAQKNPTAFYLCAKTGTGVYGYTFGSGTRLTVV.

The count of this clone is one. The chain has TRBV28 and TRBJ2-2; D tentatively reads TRBD1 or TRBD2 (5 bases each). V lost 2 bases, J lost 7 bases, and 17 bases lay in between. From germline, CDR1 is MDHEN and CDR2 SYDVKM. The CDR3 extends over 16 amino acids. The CDR3 coding sequence is TGTGCCAGCAGTTTAGTGGGGGACGAGTTGGACGGGGAGCTGTTTTTT. The encoded protein is CASSLVGDELDGELFF.